This entry concerns a single T cell receptor (beta chain). Seattle patients were enrolled while actively infected and followed longitudinally. How the authors handled the data: Nucleated cell number was recorded as an estimate derived from reference gene primer amplification. Using immunoSEQ multiplex PCR, the repertoire was profiled, and TCRdb retains in-frame clones only, with some absent. V, J and clone size were drawn from that table, and D and trimming were deduced from the DNA. This sample has approximately 330,000 clones; around 90% occur once, and the top ten carry roughly 1%. The sample originates from a study of blood T cell repertoires in COVID-19. As for the study in general: PBMCs, B-cell-depleted T cells, or T cells provided the cDNA or gDNA that made up the material.

Germline V CDR1 and CDR2: SGHTA, FQGNSA. This CDR3 region has 14 residues. Trimming pared 0 bases from V and 3 bases from J, leaving 8 bases between. Input material: peripheral blood. The TCR originated in a woman in her thirties or forties with COVID-19, enrolled during active disease. The genes are TRBV7-2 and TRBJ1-2, with D tentatively TRBD1 (6 bases). The CDR3 is CASSLAAGDYGYTF. The CDR3 DNA follows: TGTGCCAGCAGCTTAGCGGCAGGGGACTATGGCTACACCTTC.